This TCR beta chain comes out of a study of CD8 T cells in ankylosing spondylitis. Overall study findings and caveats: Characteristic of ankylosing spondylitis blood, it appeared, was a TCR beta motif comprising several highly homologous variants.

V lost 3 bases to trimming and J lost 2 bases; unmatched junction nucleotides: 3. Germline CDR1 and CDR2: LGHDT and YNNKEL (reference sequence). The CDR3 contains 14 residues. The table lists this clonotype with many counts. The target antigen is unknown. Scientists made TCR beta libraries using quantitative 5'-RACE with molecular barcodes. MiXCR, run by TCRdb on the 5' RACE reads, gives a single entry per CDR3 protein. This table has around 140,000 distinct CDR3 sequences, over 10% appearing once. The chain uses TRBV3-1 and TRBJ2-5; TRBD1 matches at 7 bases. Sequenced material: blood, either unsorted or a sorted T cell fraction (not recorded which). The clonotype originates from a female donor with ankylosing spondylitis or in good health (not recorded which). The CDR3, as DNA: TGTGCCAGCAGCCACAGGGGGAGTCAAGAGACCCAGTACTTC. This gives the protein CASSHRGSQETQYF.